Below are 16 T cell receptor beta chains sequenced from a single sample in a study of Ad26.COV2.S vaccination and SARS-CoV-2 variants. Assay used: immunoSEQ multiplex PCR; TCRdb lists only in-frame clones, some missing. The data contain more than 350,000 clones, about 93% of them singletons. Treatment in this sample: roughly 20 received Ad26.COV2.S at low or high dose, single or two shots; 5 received placebo; per-sample allocation not given. Specimen acquisition occurred on day 63 following the initial vaccine or placebo injection. The sequencing here drew on peripheral blood, taken in a trial of Ad26.COV2.S vaccine versus placebo. The origin of the receptors is a person between 18 and 60 years old who received the Ad26.COV2.S COVID-19 vaccine or a placebo.

This chain links TRBV27 with TRBJ1-4; D not certain. This CDR3 has 13 residues. Trimming removed 5 bases from V and 11 bases from J, with 15 bases in between. Per the germline V gene, CDR1 is MNHEY and CDR2 is SMNVEV (reference sequence). The CDR3 loop reads CASSQGTSGKLFF. In DNA form, the CDR3 reads TGTGCCAGCAGTCAAGGAACCTCGGGGAAACTGTTTTTT.

The chain joins TRBV9 to TRBJ2-3; D may correspond to TRBD1 or TRBD2 (5 bases each). The germline V gene has CDR1 SGDLS and CDR2 YYNGEE. V gave up 4 bases and J gave up 1 base, with 19 bases separating them. The CDR3 is 17 amino acids. The CDR3 DNA sequence: TGTGCCAGCAGCCCCCGGGGCAGCATTCTGGGCACAGATACGCAGTATTTT. The encoded protein is CASSPRGSILGTDTQYF. Full variable domain (missing parts from reference TRBV9 and TRBJ2-3): DSGVTQTPKHLITATGQRVTLRCSPRSGDLSVYWYQQSLDQGLQFLIQYYNGEERAKGNILERFSAQQFPDLHSELNLSSLELGDSALYFCASSPRGSILGTDTQYFGPGTRLTVL.

Only one count was recorded for this clone. The chain uses TRBV28 and TRBJ1-1; tentatively, D is TRBD1 (6 bases). V was trimmed by 8 bases and J by 1 base, leaving 14 bases between them. The CDR3 spans 14 residues. CDR1 MDHEN and CDR2 SYDVKM come from the germline V gene. The CDR3 is CASGGARSNTEAFF. In DNA form, the CDR3 reads TGTGCCAGCGGGGGGGCACGGTCGAACACTGAAGCTTTCTTT.

The V and J genes are TRBV7-9 and TRBJ1-6; D gene ambiguous. The CDR3 spans 12 residues. Between the trimmed V and J ends, which lost 4 bases and 15 bases, there was a span of 13 bases. In germline, CDR1 is SEHNR, CDR2 FQNEAQ (reference sequence). In DNA, the CDR3 is TGTGCCAGCAGCTATTCAGGCAACGTCCTCCACTTT. Translation: CASSYSGNVLHF. Complete variable domain (other parts from reference TRBV7-9 and TRBJ1-6): DTGVSQNPRHKITKRGQNVTFRCDPISEHNRLYWYRQTLGQGPEFLTYFQNEAQLEKSRLLSDRFSAERPKGSFSTLEIQRTEQGDSAMYLCASSYSGNVLHFGNGTRLTVT.

The V and J genes are TRBV5-4 and TRBJ2-3; 9 bases match TRBD2. The CDR3 spans 17 residues. Germline V gene sequence: CDR1 SGHNT, CDR2 YYREEE (reference sequence). Losses at the gene ends were 0 bases for V and 2 bases for J; bases not matched to a gene: 7. The CDR3 region is CASSLGAGGRATDTQYF. In DNA, the CDR3 is TGTGCCAGCAGCTTGGGTGCTGGCGGGAGGGCCACAGATACGCAGTATTTT. The complete variable domain, with remaining parts taken from reference TRBV5-4 and TRBJ2-3, reads ETGVTQSPTHLIKTRGQQVTLRCSSQSGHNTVSWYQQALGQGPQFIFQYYREEENGRGNFPPRFSGLQFPNYSSELNVNALELDDSALYLCASSLGAGGRATDTQYFGPGTRLTVL.

The chain employs TRBV9 and TRBJ2-2, with a weak D call TRBD1 (6 bases). V was clipped by 0 bases and J by 6 bases, with 12 bases between them. This CDR3 has 15 residues. Germline-derived CDR1 and CDR2 are SGDLS and YYNGEE. This CDR3 is CASSVVRGRSGELFF. The CDR3 nucleotides read TGTGCCAGCAGCGTAGTCAGGGGTCGGTCCGGGGAGCTGTTTTTT.

In this sample, this clone turned up a few times. V is TRBV27 and J is TRBJ1-1; D may be TRBD1 (5 bases). The CDR3 contains 15 residues. V was shortened by 0 bases and J by 3 bases, with 11 bases between the two germline ends. CDR1 is MNHEY, CDR2 SMNVEV, per germline (reference sequence). The CDR3 DNA sequence: TGTGCCAGCAGTTTATCTTGGACATCGGACACTGAAGCTTTCTTT. Amino acid sequence: CASSLSWTSDTEAFF.

The chain is built from TRBV6-5 and TRBJ2-6; no definite D call. CDR1 and CDR2 (germline): MNHEY, SVGAGI. V gave up 5 bases and J gave up 6 bases, with 11 bases separating them. The CDR3 runs 14 residues. Here the CDR3 DNA reads TGTGCCAGCAGTCCTTCCCGTTCGGCCAACGTCCTGACTTTC. It translates to CASSPSRSANVLTF.

The gene calls are TRBV11-2 and TRBJ2-2; perhaps D is TRBD1 or TRBD2 (5 bases each). The CDR3 is 17 residues long. Germline CDR1 and CDR2: SGHAT and FQNNGV. Between the trimmed V and J ends, which lost 5 bases and 4 bases, there was a span of 20 bases. This CDR3 reads CASSPNYWGSITGELFF. CDR3 nucleotides: TGTGCCAGCAGCCCTAACTATTGGGGGAGCATCACCGGGGAGCTGTTTTTT. Based on the CDR3 plus reference TRBV11-2 and TRBJ2-2, the full variable domain is EAGVAQSPRYKIIEKRQSVAFWCNPISGHATLYWYQQILGQGPKLLIQFQNNGVVDDSQLPKDRFSAERLKGVDSTLKIQPAKLEDSAVYLCASSPNYWGSITGELFFGEGSRLTVL.

The chain links TRBV6-5 to TRBJ2-7; 9 bases are shared with TRBD2. V was clipped by 7 bases and J by 4 bases; unmatched bases: 11. The CDR3 sequence is 15 residues long. The germline gives CDR1 MNHEY, CDR2 SVGAGI. The CDR3 DNA follows: TGTGCCAGCATCAGAGTAGCGGGAGCGAGTTACGAGCAGTACTTC. This sequence encodes CASIRVAGASYEQYF.

The chain is built from TRBV19 and TRBJ2-3, with D maybe TRBD1 (6 bases). This CDR3 region has 16 residues. Germline CDR1 and CDR2: LNHDA and SQIVND (reference sequence). V gave up 0 bases and J gave up 1 base, with 11 bases separating them. The CDR3 sequence is CASSIDRAGGTDTQYF. The CDR3 coding sequence is TGTGCCAGTAGTATAGATCGGGCAGGGGGCACAGATACGCAGTATTTT.

The V call is TRBV5-1, the J call TRBJ2-5; the match to TRBD2 covers 11 bases. Germline loops: CDR1 SGHRS, CDR2 YFSETQ. The J segment lost 4 bases and the V segment lost 5 bases, leaving 10 bases of the junction unmatched. This CDR3 has 16 residues. CDR3 in amino acids: CASSPFSGRARETQYF. CDR3 sequence (DNA): TGCGCCAGCAGTCCTTTTAGCGGGAGGGCCCGAGAGACCCAGTACTTC.

V and J are TRBV2 and TRBJ1-5, with D unresolved. CDR3 length: 14 amino acids. From germline, CDR1 is SNHLY and CDR2 FYNNEI. V lost 3 bases and J 6 bases, leaving 12 bases between the germline ends. CDR3 protein: CASSERLWGQPQHF. CDR3 DNA sequence: TGTGCCAGCAGTGAGAGGCTCTGGGGTCAGCCCCAGCATTTT. Variable domain in full (rest from reference TRBV2 and TRBJ1-5): EPEVTQTPSHQVTQMGQEVILRCVPISNHLYFYWYRQILGQKVEFLVSFYNNEISEKSEIFDDQFSVERPDGSNFTLKIRSTKLEDSAMYFCASSERLWGQPQHFGDGTRLSIL.

The chain couples TRBV24-1 to TRBJ1-4; 7 nucleotides line up with TRBD1. The CDR3 has 16 residues. The J segment lost 0 bases and the V segment lost 12 bases, leaving 12 bases of the junction unmatched. Germline loops: CDR1 KGHDR, CDR2 SFDVKD. In DNA form, the CDR3 reads TGTGCCCCTCTTAAGACAGGGAAACCAACTAATGAAAAACTGTTTTTT. It specifies CAPLKTGKPTNEKLFF.

This clone was picked up one time. This sequence joins TRBV29-1 and TRBJ2-5, with TRBD1 identical over 7 bases. The CDR3 sequence is 14 residues long. Germline trimming cut 4 bases from V and 5 bases from J; bases unmatched to any gene: 10. CDR1 and CDR2 (germline): SQVTM, ANQGSEA. The CDR3 loop reads CSVVQRGLGETQYF. The CDR3 bases are TGCAGCGTTGTCCAGAGGGGGCTTGGGGAGACCCAGTACTTC.

This clone showed up just a few times. The gene calls are TRBV7-9 and TRBJ2-1, with TRBD2 as a possible D gene (6 bases). The CDR3 spans 15 residues. CDR1 is SEHNR and CDR2 is FQNEAQ in the germline V gene (reference sequence). The ends were cut back, 1 base at V and 2 bases at J, with 9 bases in the middle. The CDR3 coding sequence is TGTGCCAGCAGCTTAGACGGGAGAGCCTACAATGAGCAGTTCTTC. Translating gives CASSLDGRAYNEQFF.